The 9 T cell receptor beta chains below were found in one sample sequenced in a study of blood T cell repertoires in COVID-19. Profiling relied on immunoSEQ multiplex PCR, and the TCRdb table lists in-frame clones only, not all of them. Here the sample spans 300,000 or so clones, about 87% being singletons. Sequenced material: peripheral blood. The receptors stem from a woman aged 40-49 years with acute or convalescent COVID-19.

The gene calls are TRBV12-5 and TRBJ2-6, with a weak D call TRBD2 (5 bases). Germline lookup yields CDR1 LGHNT and CDR2 FRNRAP. Trimming took off 0 bases at V and 0 bases at J, with 24 bases between the two ends. This CDR3 has 22 amino acids. DNA of the CDR3: TGTGCTAGTGGTTTGGTACTTTGGGGATCCGACCCTGGGAGCTCTGGGGCCAACGTCCTGACTTTC. Protein sequence: CASGLVLWGSDPGSSGANVLTF.

The chain links TRBV6-5 to TRBJ1-5; 7 nucleotides line up with TRBD1. The CDR3 is 14 amino acids. The germline CDR1 and CDR2 sequences are MNHEY and SVGAGI. V was pared by 2 bases and J by 7 bases, with 5 bases of the junction left unmatched. CDR3 sequence: CASSYGRGNQPQHF. The CDR3 DNA follows: TGTGCCAGCAGTTACGGCAGGGGGAACCAGCCCCAGCATTTT.

The chain recombines TRBV2 with TRBJ1-2, with 7 bases matching TRBD1. V was clipped by 6 bases and J by 5 bases; unmatched bases: 15. The length of the CDR3 is 16 residues. The germline V gene encodes CDR1 SNHLY and CDR2 FYNNEI. CDR3 coding DNA: TGTGCCAGCAGGGCGGGACAGCGTCTATTTGGATATGGCTACACCTTC. Translated: CASRAGQRLFGYGYTF.

V and J are TRBV7-3 and TRBJ2-3; 8 bases agree with TRBD1. This CDR3 has 15 amino acids. CDR1 is SGHTA, CDR2 FQGTGA, per germline. With V trimmed by 5 bases and J by 4 bases, 8 bases remained unmatched. CDR3 in amino acids: CASSPTGAGPDTQYF. CDR3 sequence (DNA): TGTGCCAGCAGCCCGACAGGGGCGGGCCCAGATACGCAGTATTTT.

The chain joins TRBV19 to TRBJ1-1; no clear D gene. Trimming took 6 bases from V and 0 from J, leaving 5 bases between them. The CDR3 runs to 12 residues. Per the germline V gene, CDR1 is LNHDA and CDR2 is SQIVND (reference sequence). CDR3: CASSGMNTEAFF. The CDR3 nucleotides are TGTGCCAGTAGCGGGATGAACACTGAAGCTTTCTTT. Supplemented by reference TRBV19 and TRBJ1-1, the full variable domain reads DGGITQSPKYLFRKEGQNVTLSCEQNLNHDAMYWYRQDPGQGLRLIYYSQIVNDFQKGDIAEGYSVSREKKESFPLTVTSAQKNPTAFYLCASSGMNTEAFFGQGTRLTVV.

The chain recombines TRBV27 with TRBJ1-4, with TRBD1 matching over 7 bases. CDR3 length: 18 amino acids. Germline CDR1 and CDR2: MNHEY and SMNVEV (reference sequence). The J segment lost 4 bases and the V segment lost 5 bases, leaving 16 bases of the junction unmatched. DNA of the CDR3: TGTGCCAGCAGTCGAGTGGGACAGCGCCCTTATATTAATGAAAAACTGTTTTTT. It is translated as CASSRVGQRPYINEKLFF.

This sequence joins TRBV11-2 and TRBJ2-2; D might be TRBD1 (6 bases). The germline V gene encodes CDR1 SGHAT and CDR2 FQNNGV. This CDR3 has 15 residues. V was pared by 8 bases and J by 4 bases, with 17 bases between. The CDR3 is CASGKGTLVTGELFF. In DNA, the CDR3 is TGTGCCAGCGGGAAGGGGACACTCGTCACCGGGGAGCTGTTTTTT. The variable domain in full, completed from reference TRBV11-2 and TRBJ2-2, reads EAGVAQSPRYKIIEKRQSVAFWCNPISGHATLYWYQQILGQGPKLLIQFQNNGVVDDSQLPKDRFSAERLKGVDSTLKIQPAKLEDSAVYLCASGKGTLVTGELFFGEGSRLTVL.

For this clone: The same CDR3 also results from other DNA sequences found in this sample. The rearrangement joins TRBV9 to TRBJ2-3; D might be TRBD2 (7 bases). V lost 0 bases to trimming and J lost 2 bases, with 10 bases between them. The CDR3 has 15 amino acids. Germline CDR1 is SGDLS and CDR2 is YYNGEE. The CDR3 spells CASSVGGGSTDTQYF. DNA for the CDR3: TGTGCCAGCAGCGTAGGGGGGGGCTCCACAGATACGCAGTATTTT.

V is TRBV10-3 and J is TRBJ2-2; TRBD2 aligns across 8 bases. After removal of 0 bases from V and 5 bases from J, the junction contained 5 bases not matched to a gene. The CDR3 loop spans 16 amino acids. The germline CDR1 and CDR2 sequences are ENHRY and SYGVKD. DNA of the CDR3: TGTGCCATCAGTGAGTCATTGCTAGCGGGTACCGGGGAGCTGTTTTTT. It is translated as CAISESLLAGTGELFF.